This T cell receptor (beta chain) originates from a study of shared clonotypes between healthy human individuals. Terminally differentiated effector memory CD45RA+ cells were excluded from the naive CD8 cells, which were CD45RO-negative and positively selected for CCR7. The repertoire was sequenced with immunoSEQ multiplex PCR; TCRdb's copy has only in-frame clones and lacks some. The sample lists under 600,000 clones, about 98% occurring once. Germline V CDR1 and CDR2: SGDLS, YYNGEE. This CDR3 region has 15 residues. V gave up 1 base and J gave up 4 bases; unmatched junction bases: 6. This TCR was recovered from a man aged 25 to 40 in good health. The J gene is TRBJ2-7, the V gene TRBV9; 9 bases fit TRBD2. Sequences were obtained from naive CD8+ T cells sorted from blood. In DNA, the CDR3 is TGTGCCAGCAGCGTAACTAGCGGGCCCCTTTACGAGCAGTACTTC. As protein: CASSVTSGPLYEQYF. Together with reference TRBV9 and TRBJ2-7, the CDR3 gives the full variable domain: DSGVTQTPKHLITATGQRVTLRCSPRSGDLSVYWYQQSLDQGLQFLIQYYNGEERAKGNILERFSAQQFPDLHSELNLSSLELGDSALYFCASSVTSGPLYEQYFGPGTRLTVT.